The present T cell receptor beta chain was sequenced within a study of blood T cell repertoires in COVID-19. The wider study: In each case, the material was cDNA or gDNA derived from T cells, B-cell-depleted T cells, or PBMCs.

This clone has only a few counts. V was shortened by 2 bases and J by 5 bases, with 16 bases between the two germline ends. This CDR3 is 15 amino acids long. Germline values: CDR1 SGHKS, CDR2 YYEKEE (reference sequence). In the authors' workflow: Amplified reference gene primers provided the basis for estimating nucleated cell counts. Measured with immunoSEQ multiplex PCR; TCRdb has only the in-frame clones, and not every one. D and trimming were read from the DNA, whereas the V and J calls and clone size are those reported in that table. The sample gives approximately 120,000 clones, around 77% of which show up once; 11% is in the top ten.

The chain employs TRBV5-5 and TRBJ2-5, with D maybe TRBD2 (7 bases). Sequencing input: peripheral blood. This TCR was recovered from a human donor in a cohort sampled during active COVID-19. CDR3 loop: CASSFWDKRGETQYF. The DNA for the CDR3 is TGTGCCAGCAGCTTCTGGGACAAGCGGGGTGAGACCCAGTACTTC.